This TCR beta chain was captured by sequencing in a study of T cell responses to AZD1222 COVID-19 vaccine. A remark on this clone: No antigen is known for it.

Assay: immunoSEQ multiplex PCR; the TCRdb copy retains only in-frame clones and omits some. This sample carries 120,000 to 150,000 clones, around 84% of them seen once, and the ten largest clones take less than 6%. Broader study findings: Repertoires were collected only later (after the peak T cell response had occurred).

The CDR3 contains 12 residues. Looked up from germline, CDR1 is LNHDA and CDR2 is SQIVND (reference sequence). V lost 6 bases and J lost 6, with 12 bases in between. The chain links TRBV19 to TRBJ2-7; TRBD2 is a possible D gene (5 bases). The source material was peripheral blood, sampled 28 days after the second AZD1222 dose. The source is an adult who received the AZD1222 COVID-19 vaccine. CDR3 in DNA: TGTGCCAGTAGCCTCTCGGGGTCCGAGCAGTACTTC. Protein: CASSLSGSEQYF.